This T cell receptor beta chain was captured by sequencing in a study of blood T cell repertoires in COVID-19. Turning to the study itself: COVID-19 samples collected from the United States, Italy and Spain covered acute and convalescent phases. Nucleic acid was either cDNA or gDNA, and it came from T cells, B-cell-depleted T cells, or PBMCs.

Profiled with immunoSEQ multiplex PCR; TCRdb holds only in-frame clones, not every one. The sample consists of 120,000 to 150,000 clones, around 81% of them appearing once. The CDR3 loop spans 13 amino acids. In germline, CDR1 is SGHRS, CDR2 YFSETQ. V was shortened by 4 bases and J by 7 bases, with 14 bases between the two germline ends. The chain recombines TRBV5-1 with TRBJ1-2; possible D gene TRBD1, 5 bases. Source material: peripheral blood. The source of this sequence is a human donor with acute or convalescent COVID-19. The donor label of this sample is uncertain. The CDR3 bases are TGCGCCAGCAGCGAACAGGATTCGGGTGGCTACACCTTC. As protein: CASSEQDSGGYTF.